One TCR beta chain is described in this entry. The data stem from a study of blood T cell repertoires in COVID-19. Original processing notes: How many nucleated cells were present was estimated from reference gene primer amplification. Clones were read by immunoSEQ multiplex PCR, and TCRdb kept only the in-frame ones, dropping some. The V and J calls and clone size come from that table; D and trimming were worked out from the DNA. The repertoire has hundreds of thousands of clones, around nine tenths of them found once; the top ten carry about 1.5%. Everyone who took part was roughly 18 to 100 years old, and they came from about 25 US areas. Which cohort a participant joined came from the clinical history participants gave. This clonotype was obtained from a woman aged 50 to 65 who had recovered from COVID-19. The sequencing input was PBMCs or T cells enriched from blood (not recorded which).

The DNA for the CDR3 is TGTGCCAGCAGTCTTCTTTCAGGACTCTATGGCTACACCTTC. Its protein is CASSLLSGLYGYTF. The chain combines TRBV5-6 with TRBJ1-2, with D unclear. Germline-derived CDR1 and CDR2 are SGHDT and YYEEEE. V lost 5 bases and J 4 bases, leaving 15 bases between the germline ends. The CDR3 consists of 14 residues.